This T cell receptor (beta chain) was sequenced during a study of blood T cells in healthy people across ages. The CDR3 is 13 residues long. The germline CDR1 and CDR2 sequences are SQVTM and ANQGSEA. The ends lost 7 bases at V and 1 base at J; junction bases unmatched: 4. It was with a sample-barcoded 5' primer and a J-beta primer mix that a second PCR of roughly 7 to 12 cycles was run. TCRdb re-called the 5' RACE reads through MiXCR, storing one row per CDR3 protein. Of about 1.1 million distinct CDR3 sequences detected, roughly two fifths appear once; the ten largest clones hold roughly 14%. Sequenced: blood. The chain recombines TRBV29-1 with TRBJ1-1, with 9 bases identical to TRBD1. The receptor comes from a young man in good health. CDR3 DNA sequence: TGCAGCGCCGAACAGGGGGCGAACACTGAAGCTTTCTTT. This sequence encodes CSAEQGANTEAFF. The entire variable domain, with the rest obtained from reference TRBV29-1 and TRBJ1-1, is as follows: SAVISQKPSRDICQRGTSLTIQCQVDSQVTMMFWYRQQPGQSLTLIATANQGSEATYESGFVIDKFPISRPNLTFSTLTVSNMSPEDSSIYLCSAEQGANTEAFFGQGTRLTVV.